This TCR beta chain is drawn from a study of cytomegalovirus exposure and HLA in healthy donors. Whole-study findings and limits: For most TCR beta V segments, an earlier analysis put the productive rate at about 90% or about 30% of the time.

Germline loops: CDR1 ENHRY, CDR2 SYGVKD. CDR3 size: 12 residues. V shed 9 bases and J 10 bases; nucleotides not matched to a gene: 8. Details on this clone: Its target is not known.

60 Vbeta and 13 Jbeta primers were used in PCR. Only in-frame clones appear in the TCRdb table, and some are missing; sequencing was by immunoSEQ multiplex PCR. The table has some 250,000 clones, 82% seen once. This receptor was taken from a woman in her thirties or forties in good health and CMV-seropositive. The sample comprised PBMCs. The genes are TRBV10-3 and TRBJ2-1; the match to TRBD2 covers 8 bases. CDR3 sequence reads: CAISGTRGEQFF. In DNA, the CDR3 is TGTGCCATATCCGGGACTAGAGGCGAGCAGTTCTTC.